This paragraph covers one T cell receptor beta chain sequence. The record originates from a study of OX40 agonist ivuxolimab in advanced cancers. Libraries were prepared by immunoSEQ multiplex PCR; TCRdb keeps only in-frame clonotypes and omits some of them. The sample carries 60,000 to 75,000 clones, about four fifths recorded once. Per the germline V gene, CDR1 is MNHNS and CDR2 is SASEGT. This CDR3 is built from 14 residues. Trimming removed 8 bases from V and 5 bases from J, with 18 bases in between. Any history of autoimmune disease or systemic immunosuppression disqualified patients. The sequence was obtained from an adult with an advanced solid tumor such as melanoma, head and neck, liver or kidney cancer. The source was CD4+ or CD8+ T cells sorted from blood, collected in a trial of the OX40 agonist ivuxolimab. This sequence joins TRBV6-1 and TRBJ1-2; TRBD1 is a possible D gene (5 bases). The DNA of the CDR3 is TGTGCCAGCCGATTCGGCAGGGACGGTTATGGCTACACCTTC. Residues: CASRFGRDGYGYTF.